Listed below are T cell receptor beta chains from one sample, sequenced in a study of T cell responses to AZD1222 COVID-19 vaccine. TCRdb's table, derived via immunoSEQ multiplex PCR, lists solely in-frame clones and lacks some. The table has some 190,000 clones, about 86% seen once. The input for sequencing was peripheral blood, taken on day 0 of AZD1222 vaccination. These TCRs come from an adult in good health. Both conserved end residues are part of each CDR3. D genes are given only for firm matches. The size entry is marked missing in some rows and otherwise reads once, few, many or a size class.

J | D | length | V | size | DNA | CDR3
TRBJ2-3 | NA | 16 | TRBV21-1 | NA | TGTGCCAGCAGCAACAGGGATTCCCCTAGCACAGATACGCAGTATTTT | CASSNRDSPSTDTQYF
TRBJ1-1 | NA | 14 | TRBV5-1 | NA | TGCGCCAGCAGCTTGAGTCATAAGAACACTGAAGCTTTCTTT | CASSLSHKNTEAFF
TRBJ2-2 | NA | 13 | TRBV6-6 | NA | TGTGCCAGCAGTCTCCGGGGTGGCGGGGAGCTGTTTTTT | CASSLRGGGELFF
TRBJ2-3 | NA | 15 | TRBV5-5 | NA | TGTGCCAGCAGCTTGGCAGAGTGGGGCACAGATACGCAGTATTTT | CASSLAEWGTDTQYF
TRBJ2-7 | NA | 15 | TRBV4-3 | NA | TGCGCCAGCAGCCAAGATTTCTCAGGGCCCTACGAGCAGTACTTC | CASSQDFSGPYEQYF
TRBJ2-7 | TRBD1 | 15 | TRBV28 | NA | TGTGCCAGCAGGACCACAGGGGGCAACTCCTACGAGCAGTACTTC | CASRTTGGNSYEQYF
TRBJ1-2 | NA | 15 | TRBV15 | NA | TGTGCCACCAGCAGAGATTTTGGGCAGAGAGGGGGCTACACCTTC | CATSRDFGQRGGYTF
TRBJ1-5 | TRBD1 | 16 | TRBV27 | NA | TGTGCCAGCAGGGAGGGGGCCGGCCTTGGCAATCAGCCCCAGCATTTT | CASREGAGLGNQPQHF
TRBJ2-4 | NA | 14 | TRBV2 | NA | TGTGCCAGCAGTGAACCCTTTCCCCCGCACATTCAGTACTTC | CASSEPFPPHIQYF
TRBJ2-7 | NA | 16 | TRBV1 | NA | TGCACCAGCAGCCGCCACAACGGAGCGGGGGGCCCCGAGCAGTACTTC | CTSSRHNGAGGPEQYF
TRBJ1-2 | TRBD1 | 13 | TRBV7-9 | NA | TGTGCCAGCAGCTTTAAGGGGGCGGGTGGCTACACCTTC | CASSFKGAGGYTF
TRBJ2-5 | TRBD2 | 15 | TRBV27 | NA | TGTGCCAGCAGTTTCAGGCGGGGGGTGCGGGAGACCCAGTACTTC | CASSFRRGVRETQYF
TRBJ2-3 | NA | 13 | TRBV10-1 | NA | TGCGCCAGCAGTGAGTGGGGCACAGATACGCAGTATTTT | CASSEWGTDTQYF
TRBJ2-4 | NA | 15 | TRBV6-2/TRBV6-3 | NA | TGTGCCAGCAGTCCCATGGGGGGTACCAAAAACATTCAGTACTTC | CASSPMGGTKNIQYF
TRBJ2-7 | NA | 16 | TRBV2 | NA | TGTGCCAGCAGTGATTTTGCAGTTTTAGTCCGTTACGAGCAGTACTTC | CASSDFAVLVRYEQYF
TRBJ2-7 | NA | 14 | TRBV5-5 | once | TGTGCCAGCAGCCACGGGGACAACTCCTACGAGCAGTACTTC | CASSHGDNSYEQYF
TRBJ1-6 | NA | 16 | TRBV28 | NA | TGTGCCAGCAGTCCCCCAAAAGAAACCTATAATTCACCCCTCCACTTT | CASSPPKETYNSPLHF
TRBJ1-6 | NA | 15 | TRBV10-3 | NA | TGTGCCAGTCGAACGGGGGAGGCCCCGGCGTCACCCCTCCACTTT | CASRTGEAPASPLHF
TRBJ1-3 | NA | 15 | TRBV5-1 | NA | TGCGCCAGCAGCTACTACGGAGACTCTGGAAACACCATATATTTT | CASSYYGDSGNTIYF
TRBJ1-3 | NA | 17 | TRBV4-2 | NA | TGTGCCAGCAGCCAAGATCTCGACGGTGGCTCTGGAAACACCATATATTTT | CASSQDLDGGSGNTIYF
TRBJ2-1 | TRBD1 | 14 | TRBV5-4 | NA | TGTGCCAGCAGCTTAGGGGGCCTCGGCAATGAGCAGTTCTTC | CASSLGGLGNEQFF
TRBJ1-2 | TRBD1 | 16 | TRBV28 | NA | TGTGCCAGCAGTCCGGGACAGGGGTCGCGTGGAAGGGGCTACACCTTC | CASSPGQGSRGRGYTF
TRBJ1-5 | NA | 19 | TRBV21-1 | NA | TGTGCCAGCAGCATCCTCTGGACCTATCTGGGGGTTTTAAATCAGCCCCAGCATTTT | CASSILWTYLGVLNQPQHF
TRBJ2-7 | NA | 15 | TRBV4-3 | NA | TGCGCCAGCAGCCAAGGAGCAGGGGCTACCTACGAGCAGTACTTC | CASSQGAGATYEQYF